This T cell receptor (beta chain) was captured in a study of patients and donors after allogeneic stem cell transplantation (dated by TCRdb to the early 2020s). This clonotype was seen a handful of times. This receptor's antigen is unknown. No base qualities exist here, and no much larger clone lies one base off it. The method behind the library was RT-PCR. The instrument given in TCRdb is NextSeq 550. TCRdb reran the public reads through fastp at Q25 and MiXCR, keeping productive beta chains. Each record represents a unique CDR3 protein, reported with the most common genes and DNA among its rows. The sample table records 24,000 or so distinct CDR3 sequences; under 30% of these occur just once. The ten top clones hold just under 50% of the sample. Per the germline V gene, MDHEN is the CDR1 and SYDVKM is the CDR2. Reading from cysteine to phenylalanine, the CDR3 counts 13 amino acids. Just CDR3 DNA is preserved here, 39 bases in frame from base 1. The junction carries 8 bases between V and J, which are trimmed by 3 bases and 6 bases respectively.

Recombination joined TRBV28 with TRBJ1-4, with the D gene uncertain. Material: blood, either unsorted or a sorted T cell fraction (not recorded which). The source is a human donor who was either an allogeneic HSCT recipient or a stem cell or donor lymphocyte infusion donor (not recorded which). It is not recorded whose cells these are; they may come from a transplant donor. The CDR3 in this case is CASSFGRYEKLFF. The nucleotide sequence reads TGTGCCAGCAGTTTTGGGAGGTATGAAAAACTGTTTTTT.